This T cell receptor (beta chain) was obtained from a study of blood T cell repertoires in COVID-19 (dated by TCRdb to the early 2020s). Concerning the study at large: Samples from collaborators originated in the United States, Italy and Spain and spanned both the acute and convalescent phases of COVID-19. The material from the prospective study consisted of cDNA or gDNA derived from T cells, B-cell-depleted T cells, or PBMCs. Subjects who had been exposed to COVID-19, were actively infected with it, or had recovered from it provided the deeply sampled blood TCRbeta repertoires that made up the dataset. Where HLA class I and class II types were available, the types were taken from metadata supplied by the sample provider, not from assay-based typing. The repertoires were released in a freely available public database meant as a resource for research on the immune response to SARS-CoV-2. Nearly every sample came with metadata listing a de-identified subject ID, COVID-19 status, age in years and sex. The samples were drawn from the first 160 participants of the ongoing ImmuneRACE study and from some 1,300 subjects provided by 6 global collaborators.

A note on this clone: The clone's antigen remains unknown. It has no much larger one-base neighbor in the sample; base qualities were not kept.

V and J lose 4 bases and 3 bases, and a span of 6 bases separates them. The germline V gene (reference sequence) yields GTSNPN for CDR1 and SVGIG for CDR2. From the cysteine through the phenylalanine, the CDR3 covers 11 amino acids. Of the read, only the CDR3 DNA is kept; its 33 bases are in frame from base 1. In Seattle, one collaborating source enrolled patients while the infection was active and tracked those patients longitudinally over the course of disease. The collaborating institutions used their own protocols to collect whole blood in K2EDTA tubes. For TCRbeta analysis, collaborators shipped samples in one of three forms: frozen whole blood, isolated PBMCs, or DNA extracted from either of those sample types. TCRbeta CDR3 regions were amplified from genomic DNA by means of the immunoSEQ Assay, a bias-controlled multiplex PCR. The study's processing was this. The number of nucleated cells in each sample was estimated by amplification of reference gene primers within the assay. To quantify the absolute abundance of each unique TCRbeta CDR3 rearrangement, sequence reads were collapsed and filtered. Productive Simpson clonality was computed per sample as the square root of Simpson's diversity index over productive rearrangements. Imported from immuneACCESS, the table was reduced by TCRdb to in-frame sequences with V and J called. These copies leave out some clones; in studies compared against another copy, an unresolved V gene accounts for under half, and the cause of the remainder is not known. Clone size and V and J calls were adopted from that table, with D and trimming inferred from the DNA. Counted in this sample were 150,000 to 200,000 clones; roughly 80% of them appeared once. The ten largest account for around 7% of the sample.

The study at large found these results: Clinical and demographic metadata were provided uncurated, with the amount varying by source and participant.

Sequencing was performed on peripheral blood. This sequence uses TRBV30 and TRBJ1-1; the D gene remains uncertain. The sequence was obtained from a woman aged 40-49 years with COVID-19, enrolled during active disease. The DNA sequence follows: TGTGCCTGGACCCACTACACTGAAGCTTTCTTT. Translated, it reads CAWTHYTEAFF.